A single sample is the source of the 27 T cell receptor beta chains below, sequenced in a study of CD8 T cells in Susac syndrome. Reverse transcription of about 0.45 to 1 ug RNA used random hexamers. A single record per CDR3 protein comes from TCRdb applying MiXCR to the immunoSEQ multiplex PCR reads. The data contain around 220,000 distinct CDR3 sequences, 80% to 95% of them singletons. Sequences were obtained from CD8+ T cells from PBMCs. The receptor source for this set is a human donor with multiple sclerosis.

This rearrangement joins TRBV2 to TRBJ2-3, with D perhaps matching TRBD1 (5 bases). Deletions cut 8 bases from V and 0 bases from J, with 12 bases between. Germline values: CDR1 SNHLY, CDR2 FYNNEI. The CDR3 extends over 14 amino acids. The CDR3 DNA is TGTGCCAGCCTCAGGGCACCCAGCACAGATACGCAGTATTTT. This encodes CASLRAPSTDTQYF.

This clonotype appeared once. The CDR3 spells CASSSGLGTGELFF. CDR3 DNA: TGTGCCAGCAGTTCAGGGTTGGGAACCGGGGAGCTGTTTTTT. V usage is TRBV6-5 and J usage is TRBJ2-2; a possible D gene is TRBD1 (5 bases). The CDR3 runs to 14 residues. The germline V and J ends were trimmed by 4 bases and 5 bases, with 11 bases remaining between them. CDR1 is MNHEY and CDR2 is SVGAGI in the germline V gene.

CDR3 protein: CASSGLAGGGYNEQFF. Written as DNA, the CDR3 is TGTGCCAGCAGCGGCTTAGCGGGGGGGGGATACAATGAGCAGTTCTTC. The chain links TRBV9 to TRBJ2-1, with 11 bases lining up with TRBD2. Germline lookup yields CDR1 SGDLS and CDR2 YYNGEE. J gave up 4 bases and V 3 bases, and 6 bases lay outside the gene matches. This CDR3 comprises 16 residues.

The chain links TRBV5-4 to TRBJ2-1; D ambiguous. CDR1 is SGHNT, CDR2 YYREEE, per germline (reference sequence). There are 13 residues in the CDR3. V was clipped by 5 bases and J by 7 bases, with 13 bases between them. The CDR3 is CASRPGLVNEQFF. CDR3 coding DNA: TGTGCCAGCAGGCCCGGGTTGGTAAATGAGCAGTTCTTC.

This CDR3 reads CASSPETGREAFF. The CDR3 nucleotides are TGCGCCAGCAGCCCAGAAACGGGGAGGGAGGCTTTCTTT. This chain links TRBV4-3 with TRBJ1-1; D call uncertain. Germline lookup yields CDR1 LGHNA and CDR2 YSLEER. V dropped 4 bases and J dropped 11 bases, with 17 bases sitting between them. This CDR3 comprises 13 residues.

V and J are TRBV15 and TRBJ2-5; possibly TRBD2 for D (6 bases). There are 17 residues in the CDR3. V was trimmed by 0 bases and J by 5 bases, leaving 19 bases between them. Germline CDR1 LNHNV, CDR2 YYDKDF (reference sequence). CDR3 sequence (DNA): TGTGCCACCAGCAGAGATCGGGGAGGCGGCCGAGGGGAGACCCAGTACTTC. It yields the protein CATSRDRGGGRGETQYF.

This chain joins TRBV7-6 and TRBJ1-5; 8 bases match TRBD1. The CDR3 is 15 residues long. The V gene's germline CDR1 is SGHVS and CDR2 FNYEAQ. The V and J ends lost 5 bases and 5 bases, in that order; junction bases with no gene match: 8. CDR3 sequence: CASSASGGADQPQHF. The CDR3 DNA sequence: TGTGCCAGCAGCGCGTCAGGGGGCGCGGATCAGCCCCAGCATTTT.

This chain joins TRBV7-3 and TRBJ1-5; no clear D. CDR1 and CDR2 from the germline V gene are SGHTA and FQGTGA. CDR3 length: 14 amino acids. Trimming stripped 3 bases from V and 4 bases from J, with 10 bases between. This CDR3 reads CASSLGGVNQPQHF. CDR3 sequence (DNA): TGTGCCAGCAGCTTGGGCGGGGTTAATCAGCCCCAGCATTTT.

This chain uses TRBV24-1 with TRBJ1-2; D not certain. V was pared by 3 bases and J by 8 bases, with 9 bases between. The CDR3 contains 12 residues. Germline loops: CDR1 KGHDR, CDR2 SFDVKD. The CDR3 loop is CATSDPGLGYTF. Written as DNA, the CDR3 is TGTGCCACCAGTGATCCCGGCCTAGGCTACACCTTC.

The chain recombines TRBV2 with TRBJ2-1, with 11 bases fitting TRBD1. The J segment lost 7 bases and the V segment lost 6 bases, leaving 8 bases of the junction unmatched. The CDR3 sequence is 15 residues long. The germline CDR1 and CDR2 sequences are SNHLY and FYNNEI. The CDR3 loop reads CASSPDRGQKNEQFF. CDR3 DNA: TGTGCCAGCAGCCCGGACAGGGGGCAGAAAAATGAGCAGTTCTTC. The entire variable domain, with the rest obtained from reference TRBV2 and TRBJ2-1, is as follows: EPEVTQTPSHQVTQMGQEVILRCVPISNHLYFYWYRQILGQKVEFLVSFYNNEISEKSEIFDDQFSVERPDGSNFTLKIRSTKLEDSAMYFCASSPDRGQKNEQFFGPGTRLTVL.

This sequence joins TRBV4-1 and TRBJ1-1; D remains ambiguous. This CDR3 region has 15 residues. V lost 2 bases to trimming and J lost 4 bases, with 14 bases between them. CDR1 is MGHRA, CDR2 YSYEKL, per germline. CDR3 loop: CASSQQSQSFTEAFF. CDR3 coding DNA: TGCGCCAGCAGCCAACAAAGCCAGAGTTTCACTGAAGCTTTCTTT.

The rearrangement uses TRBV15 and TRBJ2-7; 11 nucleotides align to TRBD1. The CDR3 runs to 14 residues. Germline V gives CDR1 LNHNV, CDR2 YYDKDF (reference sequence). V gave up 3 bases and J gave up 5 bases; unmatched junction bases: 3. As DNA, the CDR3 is TGTGCCACCAGCAGGGGGACAGGGGGTAACGAGCAGTACTTC. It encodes CATSRGTGGNEQYF.

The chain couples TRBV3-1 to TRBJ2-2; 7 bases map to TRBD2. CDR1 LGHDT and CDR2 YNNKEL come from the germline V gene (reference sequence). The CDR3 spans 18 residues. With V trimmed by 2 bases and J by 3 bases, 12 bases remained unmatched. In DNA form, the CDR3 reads TGTGCCAGCAGCCAACTTCCAAGTCATCGGGAGGACACCGGGGAGCTGTTTTTT. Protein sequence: CASSQLPSHREDTGELFF.

The chain's CDR3 is CASSSPNNEQFF. The CDR3 bases are TGTGCCAGCAGCTCTCCCAACAATGAGCAGTTCTTC. The rearrangement uses TRBV5-6 and TRBJ2-1; D not certain. V lost 3 bases, J lost 5 bases, and 6 bases lay in between. This CDR3 is built from 12 residues. From germline, CDR1 is SGHDT and CDR2 YYEEEE.

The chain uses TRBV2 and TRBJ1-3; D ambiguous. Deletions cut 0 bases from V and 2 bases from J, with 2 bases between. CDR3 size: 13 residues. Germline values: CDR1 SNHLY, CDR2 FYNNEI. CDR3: CASSEATGNTIYF. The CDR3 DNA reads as TGTGCCAGCAGTGAAGCAACTGGAAACACCATATATTTT.

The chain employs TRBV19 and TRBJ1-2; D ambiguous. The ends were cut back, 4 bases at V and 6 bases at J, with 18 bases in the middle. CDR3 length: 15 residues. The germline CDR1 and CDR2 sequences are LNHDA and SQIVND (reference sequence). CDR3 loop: CASSKWDGSVHGYTF. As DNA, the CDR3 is TGTGCCAGTAGTAAGTGGGATGGCAGTGTCCATGGCTACACCTTC.

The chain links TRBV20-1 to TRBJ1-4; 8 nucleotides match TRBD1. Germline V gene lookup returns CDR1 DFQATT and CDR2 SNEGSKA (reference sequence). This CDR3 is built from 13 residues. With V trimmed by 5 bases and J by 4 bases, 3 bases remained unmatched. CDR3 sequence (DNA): TGCAGTGCTTCGGACAGGGATAATGAAAAACTGTTTTTT. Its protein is CSASDRDNEKLFF.

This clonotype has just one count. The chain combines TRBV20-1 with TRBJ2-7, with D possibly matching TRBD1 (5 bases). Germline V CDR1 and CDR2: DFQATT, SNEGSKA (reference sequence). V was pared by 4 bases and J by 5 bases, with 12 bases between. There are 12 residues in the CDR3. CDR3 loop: CSAKGQGHEQYF. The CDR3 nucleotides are TGCAGTGCTAAGGGGCAGGGCCACGAGCAGTACTTC.

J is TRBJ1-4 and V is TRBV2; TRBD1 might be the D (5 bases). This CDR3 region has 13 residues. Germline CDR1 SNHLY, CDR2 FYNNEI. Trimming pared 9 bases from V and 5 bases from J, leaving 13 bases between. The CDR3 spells CASGTGWNEKLFF. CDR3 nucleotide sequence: TGTGCCAGTGGGACTGGCTGGAATGAAAAACTGTTTTTT.

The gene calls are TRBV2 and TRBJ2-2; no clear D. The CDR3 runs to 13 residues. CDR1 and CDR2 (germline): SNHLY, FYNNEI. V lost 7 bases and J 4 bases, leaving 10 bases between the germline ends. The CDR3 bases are TGTGCCAGCATGGGCCGCAGCACCGGGGAGCTGTTTTTT. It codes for CASMGRSTGELFF. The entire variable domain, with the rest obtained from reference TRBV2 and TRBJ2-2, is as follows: EPEVTQTPSHQVTQMGQEVILRCVPISNHLYFYWYRQILGQKVEFLVSFYNNEISEKSEIFDDQFSVERPDGSNFTLKIRSTKLEDSAMYFCASMGRSTGELFFGEGSRLTVL.

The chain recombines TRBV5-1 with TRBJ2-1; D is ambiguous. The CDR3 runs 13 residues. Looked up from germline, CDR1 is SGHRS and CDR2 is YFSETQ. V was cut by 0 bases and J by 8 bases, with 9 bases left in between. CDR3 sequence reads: CASSLGRPHEQFF. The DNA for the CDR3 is TGCGCCAGCAGCTTGGGCAGGCCCCATGAGCAGTTCTTC.

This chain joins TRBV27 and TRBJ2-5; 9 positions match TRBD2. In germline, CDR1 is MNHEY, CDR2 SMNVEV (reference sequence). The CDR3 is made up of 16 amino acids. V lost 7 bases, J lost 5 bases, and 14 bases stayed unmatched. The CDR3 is CASKLAGGPLVETQYF. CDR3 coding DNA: TGTGCCAGCAAACTGGCGGGAGGGCCTTTAGTGGAGACCCAGTACTTC.

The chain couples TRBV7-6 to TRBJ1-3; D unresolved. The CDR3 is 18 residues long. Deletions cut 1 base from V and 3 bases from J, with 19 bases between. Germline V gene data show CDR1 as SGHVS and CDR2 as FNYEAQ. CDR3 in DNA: TGTGCCAGCAGCTTAGAATCCGGGATACATGAGAGTGGAAACACCATATATTTT. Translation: CASSLESGIHESGNTIYF.

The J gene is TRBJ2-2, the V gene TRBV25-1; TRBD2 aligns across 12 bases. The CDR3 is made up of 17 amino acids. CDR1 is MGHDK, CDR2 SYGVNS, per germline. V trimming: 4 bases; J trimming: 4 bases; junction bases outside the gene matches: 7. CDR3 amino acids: CASSALAGGPSTGELFF. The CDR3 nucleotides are TGTGCCAGCAGTGCCCTAGCGGGAGGGCCTAGCACCGGGGAGCTGTTTTTT.

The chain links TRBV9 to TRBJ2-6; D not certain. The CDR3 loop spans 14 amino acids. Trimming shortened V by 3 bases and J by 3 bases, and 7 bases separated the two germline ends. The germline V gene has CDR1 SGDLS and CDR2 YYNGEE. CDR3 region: CASSGIRGANVLTF. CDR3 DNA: TGTGCCAGCAGCGGAATTCGTGGGGCCAACGTCCTGACTTTC.

The DNA of the CDR3 is TGCGCCAGCAGCGCCAGACCTGCAACTAATGAAAAACTGTTTTTT. Its protein is CASSARPATNEKLFF. J is TRBJ1-4 and V is TRBV5-1, with unresolved D. The ends were cut back, 4 bases at V and 0 bases at J, with 10 bases in the middle. The CDR3 sequence is 15 residues long. Germline V lookup: CDR1 SGHRS, CDR2 YFSETQ.

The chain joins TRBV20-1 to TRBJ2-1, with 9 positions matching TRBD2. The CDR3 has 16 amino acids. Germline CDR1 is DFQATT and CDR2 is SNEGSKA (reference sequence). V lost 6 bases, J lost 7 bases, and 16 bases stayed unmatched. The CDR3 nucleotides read TGCAGTGCCTTCATGACTAGCGGAAAAGAGAAGAATGAGCAGTTCTTC. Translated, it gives CSAFMTSGKEKNEQFF.